The 3 T cell receptor beta chains in this list originate from one sample, sequenced in a study of blood T cell repertoires in COVID-19 (dated by TCRdb to the early 2020s). The protocol used for the library was the immunoSEQ multiplex PCR assay. TCRdb stores this immuneACCESS table with in-frame sequences only. Part of the clones is absent; in the studies checked, under half of the shortfall reflects unresolved V genes, and no reason is known for the rest. The sample table contains about 270,000 clones; only one count was recorded for just over 85% of them. The ten largest clones represent around 16% of the sample. Sequences were obtained from PBMCs or T cells enriched from blood (not recorded which). These receptors were taken from a man younger than 35 who had recovered from COVID-19.

The chain joins TRBV12-3 or TRBV12-4 to TRBJ1-2, with D perhaps matching TRBD1 (6 bases). The CDR3 sequence is 13 residues long. V lost 3 bases and J lost 8, with 13 bases in between. Here the CDR3 reads CASSLGGPGGYTF. In DNA form, the CDR3 reads TGTGCCAGCAGTTTGGGGGGGCCGGGAGGCTACACCTTC.

This rearrangement joins TRBV5-4 to TRBJ2-3; 9 bases line up with TRBD2. The germline V gene has CDR1 SGHNT and CDR2 YYREEE (reference sequence). This CDR3 has 16 amino acids. Trimming took 4 bases from V and 2 from J; bases not matched to a gene: 8. CDR3 region: CASSRRAGGLTDTQYF. CDR3 sequence (DNA): TGTGCCAGCAGCCGGCGGGCGGGGGGGCTCACAGATACGCAGTATTTT.

The genes are TRBV7-8 and TRBJ2-5, with 12 bases identical to TRBD2. J was trimmed by 5 bases and V by 0 bases; bases with no gene match: 1. The CDR3 consists of 15 residues. CDR1 is SGHVS and CDR2 is FQNEAQ in the germline V gene. The CDR3 here is CASSLALAGGETQYF. CDR3 nucleotide sequence: TGTGCCAGCAGCTTAGCCCTAGCGGGGGGGGAGACCCAGTACTTC.